Below, 15 T cell receptor beta chains from the same sample are listed, as sequenced in a study of Ad26.COV2.S vaccination and SARS-CoV-2 variants. Method: immunoSEQ multiplex PCR; TCRdb's copy keeps in-frame clones and lacks some. The table records roughly 400,000 clones, about 89% of them present only once. Treatment denoted: some 20 received Ad26.COV2.S at low or high dose, single or two shots; 5 received placebo; per-sample allocation not given. Following the first vaccine or placebo injection, samples were taken on day 63. The material was peripheral blood, obtained in a trial of Ad26.COV2.S vaccine versus placebo. The receptors stem from a person between 18 and 65 years old who received the Ad26.COV2.S COVID-19 vaccine or a placebo.

The genes are TRBV19 and TRBJ2-3; D might be TRBD1 (5 bases). There are 13 residues in the CDR3. With 5 bases removed from V and 4 bases from J, the gap between germline ends came to 10 bases. Germline V gives CDR1 LNHDA, CDR2 SQIVND (reference sequence). This chain's CDR3 is CASSPLRADTQYF. The CDR3 DNA follows: TGTGCCAGTAGTCCGCTCAGGGCAGATACGCAGTATTTT.

The rearrangement links TRBV2 to TRBJ1-4; possible D gene TRBD1, 5 bases. The CDR3 is 14 amino acids. Trimming pared 1 base from V and 10 bases from J, leaving 13 bases between. Looked up from germline, CDR1 is SNHLY and CDR2 is FYNNEI. CDR3 in amino acids: CASSEGAGLGKLFF. CDR3 nucleotide sequence: TGTGCCAGCAGTGAAGGGGCAGGGCTCGGAAAACTGTTTTTT.

This clone was observed a single time. The J gene is TRBJ1-1, the V gene TRBV5-1, with a tentative D call TRBD1 (5 bases). The germline V gene encodes CDR1 SGHRS and CDR2 YFSETQ. V gave up 1 base and J gave up 5 bases, with 9 bases separating them. The CDR3 sequence is 13 residues long. CDR3 nucleotide sequence: TGCGCCAGCAGCTTGCAGGGTCGGACTGAAGCTTTCTTT. This sequence encodes CASSLQGRTEAFF.

The rearrangement joins TRBV5-6 to TRBJ2-2; D is undetermined. Germline CDR1 is SGHDT and CDR2 is YYEEEE. The CDR3 runs 11 residues. The ends were cut back, 6 bases at V and 4 bases at J, with 4 bases in the middle. CDR3 protein: CASTSTGELFF. CDR3 nucleotide sequence: TGTGCCAGCACTAGCACCGGGGAGCTGTTTTTT.

The chain employs TRBV6-2 or TRBV6-3 and TRBJ2-1, with 9 bases fitting TRBD1. Germline lookup yields CDR1 MNHEY and CDR2 SVGEGT. After removal of 6 bases from V and 7 bases from J, the junction contained 4 bases not matched to a gene. The CDR3 covers 13 residues. As DNA, the CDR3 is TGTGCCAGCAGCGGACAGGGGAGGAATGAGCAGTTCTTC. It specifies CASSGQGRNEQFF.

The rearrangement links TRBV4-1 to TRBJ2-5, with a weak D call TRBD1 (6 bases). Germline loops: CDR1 MGHRA, CDR2 YSYEKL. CDR3 length equals 13 residues. V was clipped by 3 bases and J by 8 bases, with 13 bases between them. The CDR3, as DNA: TGCGCCAGCAGCCAGGTGGACAGCGGAACCCAGTACTTC. It encodes CASSQVDSGTQYF.

This chain joins TRBV5-1 and TRBJ2-2; perhaps D is TRBD1 or TRBD2 (5 bases each). CDR3 length: 15 residues. The V end was cut by 2 bases, the J end by 7 bases, with 15 bases between. From germline, CDR1 is SGHRS and CDR2 YFSETQ. The CDR3 here is CASSFVIRGGGELFF. The DNA for the CDR3 is TGCGCCAGCAGCTTTGTGATACGTGGGGGCGGGGAGCTGTTTTTT.

V is TRBV27 and J is TRBJ2-7, with 8 bases matching TRBD2. The CDR3 loop spans 14 amino acids. The germline V gene encodes CDR1 MNHEY and CDR2 SMNVEV (reference sequence). The V gene end was trimmed by 2 bases and the J gene end by 4 bases; junction bases not matched to a gene: 4. CDR3 in DNA: TGTGCCAGCAGTTTACCGGGGGGGGGTTACGAGCAGTACTTC. Protein product: CASSLPGGGYEQYF.

The V gene is TRBV6-2 or TRBV6-3, the J gene TRBJ1-6; TRBD1 is a possible D gene (6 bases). V shed 4 bases and J shed 8 bases, with 12 bases lying between them. This CDR3 comprises 14 residues. Germline V gene lookup returns CDR1 MNHEY and CDR2 SVGEGT. CDR3 protein: CASSSGHPYSPLHF. CDR3 nucleotides: TGTGCCAGCAGTTCGGGACACCCTTATTCACCCCTCCACTTT.

The chain recombines TRBV28 with TRBJ1-1, with D unclear. Trimming left V 5 bases short and J 3 bases short, with 7 bases between. Germline-derived CDR1 and CDR2 are MDHEN and SYDVKM. The CDR3 covers 12 residues. The CDR3 DNA sequence: TGTGCCAGCAGTCCGTACGACACTGAAGCTTTCTTT. It is translated as CASSPYDTEAFF.

Only one count was recorded for this clone. The rearrangement uses TRBV5-1 and TRBJ2-3, with D uncertain. The V end lost 0 bases, the J end lost 4 bases, and 6 bases lay between the germline ends. The CDR3 is 13 residues long. Germline V gene data show CDR1 as SGHRS and CDR2 as YFSETQ. CDR3 bases: TGCGCCAGCAGCTTGGAGTCCGCAGATACGCAGTATTTT. This encodes CASSLESADTQYF. The full variable domain, rest sourced from reference TRBV5-1 and TRBJ2-3, is KAGVTQTPRYLIKTRGQQVTLSCSPISGHRSVSWYQQTPGQGLQFLFEYFSETQRNKGNFPGRFSGRQFSNSRSEMNVSTLELGDSALYLCASSLESADTQYFGPGTRLTVL.

The V call is TRBV7-3, the J call TRBJ2-3; D not resolved. Trimming stripped 2 bases from V and 3 bases from J, with 9 bases between. There are 14 residues in the CDR3. Germline CDR1 is SGHTA and CDR2 is FQGTGA. CDR3 in DNA: TGTGCCAGCAGCTTATCGTTTGGGACAGATACGCAGTATTTT. Residues: CASSLSFGTDTQYF.

There are a few counts of this clone. This chain connects TRBV28 to TRBJ2-7; 7 bases fit TRBD1. The germline CDR1 and CDR2 sequences are MDHEN and SYDVKM. Trimming cost V 5 bases and J 6 bases; bases outside gene matches: 4. The CDR3 is 12 residues long. The CDR3 bases are TGTGCCAGCAGTATTCACAGGGGCGAGCAGTACTTC. It yields the protein CASSIHRGEQYF.

The chain is built from TRBV9 and TRBJ2-5; D might be TRBD2 (6 bases). Per germline, CDR1 SGDLS and CDR2 YYNGEE. This CDR3 has 14 amino acids. V was trimmed by 4 bases and J by 3 bases, leaving 13 bases between them. The CDR3 DNA is TGTGCCAGCAGCCCCCTAGGAGGGGAAGAGACCCAGTACTTC. Protein product: CASSPLGGEETQYF.

The CDR3 DNA reads as TGCGCCAGCAGCAGAGGGACGGGTTCCTACGAGCAGTACTTC. Translated, it gives CASSRGTGSYEQYF. This chain connects TRBV5-1 to TRBJ2-7, with D perhaps TRBD1 or TRBD2 (5 bases each). Germline assignment: CDR1 SGHRS and CDR2 YFSETQ. The CDR3 loop spans 14 amino acids. Trimming cost V 4 bases and J 1 base, with 12 bases left between them.